This T cell receptor beta chain was identified in a study of radiotherapy plus CTLA-4 blockade in lung cancer. Study-level points and caveats: Response, reportedly, was best predicted by interferon-beta along with early blood T cell clone dynamics. Radiotherapy was combined with ipilimumab, and tumor-derived TCR clones then expanded in blood.

In regard to this clone: The antigen is unknown.

Generated by immunoSEQ multiplex PCR, the TCRdb table keeps only in-frame clones and is missing some. The data hold roughly 30,000 clones, with around 80% observed a single time. V lost 0 bases to trimming and J lost 2 bases, with 5 bases between them. CDR1 and CDR2 from the germline V gene are SGHKS and YYEKEE (reference sequence). The CDR3 is made up of 13 amino acids. This sequence joins TRBV5-5 and TRBJ1-1; no clear D. This TCR was sampled from a human donor with non-small cell lung cancer who had stable disease on radiotherapy plus ipilimumab. This specimen consisted of peripheral blood, obtained from a patient treated with radiotherapy plus ipilimumab. This CDR3 is CASSLDPNTEAFF. The CDR3, as DNA: TGTGCCAGCAGCTTGGACCCTAACACTGAAGCTTTCTTT.